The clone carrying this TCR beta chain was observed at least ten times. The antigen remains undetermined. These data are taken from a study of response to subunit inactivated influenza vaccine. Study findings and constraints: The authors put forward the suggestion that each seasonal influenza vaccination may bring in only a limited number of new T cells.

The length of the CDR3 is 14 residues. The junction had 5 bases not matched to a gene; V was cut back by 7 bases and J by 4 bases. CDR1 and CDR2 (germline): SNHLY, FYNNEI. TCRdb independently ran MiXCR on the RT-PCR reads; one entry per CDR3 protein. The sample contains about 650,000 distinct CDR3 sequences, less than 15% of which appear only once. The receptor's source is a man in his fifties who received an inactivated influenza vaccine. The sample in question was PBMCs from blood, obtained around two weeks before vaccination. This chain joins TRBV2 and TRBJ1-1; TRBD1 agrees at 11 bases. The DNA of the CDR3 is TGTGCCAGCACATGGACAGGGGGCGGCACTGAAGCTTTCTTT. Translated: CASTWTGGGTEAFF.